The 32 T cell receptor beta chains reported below all come from one sample, sequenced in a study of blood T cells in healthy people across ages. Sample-barcoded 5' priming and a J-beta primer mix drove a second PCR of roughly 7 to 11 cycles. TCRdb re-analysed the 5' RACE reads in MiXCR, keeping a single row per CDR3 protein. Of hundreds of thousands of distinct CDR3 sequences in the sample, under 65% are singletons; the top ten hold about 13%. Sequenced input: blood. These receptors were collected from a woman older than 75 in good health.

V is TRBV3-1 and J is TRBJ2-1; a weak D match, TRBD1 (6 bases). Trimming left V 4 bases short and J 5 bases short, with 18 bases between. The length of the CDR3 is 16 residues. CDR1 and CDR2 from the germline V gene are LGHDT and YNNKEL (reference sequence). The CDR3 bases are TGTGCCAGCAGCCCGGGGTGGGGGACACACAACAATGAGCAGTTCTTC. Translating gives CASSPGWGTHNNEQFF.

This chain uses TRBV3-1 with TRBJ2-1; the D is unclear. Per germline, CDR1 LGHDT and CDR2 YNNKEL (reference sequence). The CDR3 has 15 residues. V lost 4 bases, J lost 4 bases, and 14 bases lay in between. The CDR3 DNA sequence: TGTGCCAGCAGCCGCCCGGTGGGCTTTTACAATGAGCAGTTCTTC. Encoded protein: CASSRPVGFYNEQFF.

The rearrangement joins TRBV7-2 to TRBJ2-1, with D hard to call. This CDR3 region has 13 residues. Per germline, CDR1 SGHTA and CDR2 FQGNSA. Trimming shortened V by 5 bases and J by 5 bases, and 10 bases separated the two germline ends. The CDR3 sequence is CASSRTNNNEQFF. The CDR3 DNA sequence: TGTGCCAGCAGCCGCACCAATAACAATGAGCAGTTCTTC.

This clonotype was observed at least ten times. In DNA, the CDR3 is TGTGCCAGCAGCTTGGGGACAAGTAATGAAAAACTGTTTTTT. Translating gives CASSLGTSNEKLFF. The chain employs TRBV7-9 and TRBJ1-4; a weak D match, TRBD1 (6 bases). Germline CDR1 reads SEHNR; CDR2 reads FQNEAQ (reference sequence). CDR3 length: 14 residues. Trimming shortened V by 3 bases and J by 4 bases, and 9 bases separated the two germline ends.

This clonotype was found a few times. The chain employs TRBV5-1 and TRBJ2-1; 7 bases agree with TRBD1. Germline CDR1 SGHRS, CDR2 YFSETQ. After removal of 4 bases from V and 9 bases from J, the junction contained 7 bases not matched to a gene. This CDR3 is built from 13 residues. The chain's CDR3 is CASSVQGIGEQFF. CDR3 nucleotides: TGCGCCAGCAGCGTACAGGGGATTGGTGAGCAGTTCTTC.

A word on this clonotype: A much larger clone is a single base away; this may be a read error. The chain couples TRBV5-1 to TRBJ1-2; TRBD1 is a possible D gene (5 bases). CDR1 and CDR2 from the germline V gene are SGHRS and YFSETQ. This CDR3 is built from 15 residues. CDR3 bases: TGCGCCAGCAGCTTGGCCGGCAGGGCTAACGATGGCTACACCTTC. Its translation: CASSLAGRANDGYTF.

This clonotype was detected a few times. This sequence may be a read error, since a much larger clone differs from it by one base. This chain uses TRBV7-9 with TRBJ1-2, with 7 bases matching TRBD1. Germline V lookup: CDR1 SEHNR, CDR2 FQNEAQ (reference sequence). This CDR3 comprises 13 residues. Losses at the gene ends were 5 bases for V and 6 bases for J; bases not matched to a gene: 6. This chain's CDR3 is CASSAQGDHGYTF. CDR3 nucleotides: TGTGCCAGCAGCGCCCAGGGGGATCATGGCTACACCTTC.

In this sample, this clonotype turned up many times. The chain employs TRBV20-1 and TRBJ2-5; 7 positions match TRBD2. The germline CDR1 and CDR2 sequences are DFQATT and SNEGSKA (reference sequence). V shed 3 bases, J shed 4 bases, and the junction held 14 bases outside the gene matches. The CDR3 runs to 16 residues. Here the CDR3 reads CSASPTAGALRETQYF. Written as DNA, the CDR3 is TGCAGTGCTAGCCCTACTGCGGGAGCACTCCGAGAGACCCAGTACTTC.

This clonotype was seen repeatedly, ten times or more. The rearrangement uses TRBV9 and TRBJ2-7; 13 bases align to TRBD2. The CDR3 extends over 15 amino acids. Germline values: CDR1 SGDLS, CDR2 YYNGEE. V was clipped by 4 bases and J by 5 bases; unmatched bases: 6. Here the CDR3 reads CASSPGTSGIHEQYF. DNA for the CDR3: TGTGCCAGCAGCCCGGGGACTAGCGGGATTCACGAGCAGTACTTC.

The gene calls are TRBV12-3 or TRBV12-4 and TRBJ1-4; 7 bases are shared with TRBD1. This CDR3 has 14 amino acids. V was clipped by 6 bases and J by 7 bases; unmatched bases: 8. DNA of the CDR3: TGTGCCAGCAGCCCAGGGGGATCGGCTGAAAAACTGTTTTTT. It codes for CASSPGGSAEKLFF.

The V call is TRBV7-9, the J call TRBJ2-5, with 10 bases fitting TRBD1. This CDR3 contains 14 residues. V was pared by 0 bases and J by 13 bases, with 8 bases of the junction left unmatched. Per germline, CDR1 SEHNR and CDR2 FQNEAQ (reference sequence). In nucleotides, the CDR3 is TGTGCCAGCAGCTTAGCGGGACAGGGGTCCAAGGTGTACTTC. Protein sequence: CASSLAGQGSKVYF.

This chain joins TRBV7-9 and TRBJ2-5; D gene ambiguous. CDR3 length equals 14 residues. Germline V lookup: CDR1 SEHNR, CDR2 FQNEAQ (reference sequence). The V end lost 3 bases, the J end lost 11 bases, and 19 bases lay between the germline ends. The CDR3 sequence: CASSFRDGYNEQYF. CDR3 DNA: TGTGCCAGCAGCTTCCGCGACGGATACAATGAGCAGTACTTC.

There are a few counts of this clonotype. This chain joins TRBV29-1 and TRBJ2-1, with a possible D match to TRBD1 (6 bases). Trimming took off 6 bases at V and 0 bases at J, with 6 bases between the two ends. Germline V gives CDR1 SQVTM, CDR2 ANQGSEA. The CDR3 has 12 residues. The CDR3 DNA reads TGCAGCGTGGACAGCTCCTACAATGAGCAGTTCTTC. This sequence encodes CSVDSSYNEQFF.

A remark on this clonotype: This could be a read error, since a much larger clone is one nucleotide away. This CDR3 reads CASSSEVQGIDTQYF. As DNA, the CDR3 is TGTGCCAGCAGCTCCGAGGTCCAGGGCATAGATACGCAGTATTTT. V usage is TRBV7-8 and J usage is TRBJ2-3; weak D call: TRBD1 (5 bases). Germline CDR1 SGHVS, CDR2 FQNEAQ. Trimming took 4 bases from V and 5 from J, leaving 16 bases between them. The CDR3 is 15 amino acids. Together with reference TRBV7-8 and TRBJ2-3, the CDR3 gives the full variable domain: GAGVSQSPRYKVAKRGQDVALRCDPISGHVSLFWYQQALGQGPEFLTYFQNEAQLDKSGLPSDRFFAERPEGSVSTLKIQRTQQEDSAVYLCASSSEVQGIDTQYFGPGTRLTVL.

This chain joins TRBV7-8 and TRBJ1-1, with 7 bases identical to TRBD1. V lost 5 bases to trimming and J lost 0 bases; unmatched junction nucleotides: 6. From germline, CDR1 is SGHVS and CDR2 FQNEAQ. This CDR3 contains 15 residues. The CDR3 reads CASSPGTVMNTEAFF. For the CDR3, the DNA is TGTGCCAGCAGCCCCGGGACAGTTATGAACACTGAAGCTTTCTTT.

The chain links TRBV15 to TRBJ2-7, with a tentative D call TRBD1 (6 bases). The better agreement between TRBJ2-5 and the DNA end casts doubt on the J call. The CDR3 runs to 15 residues. Germline V gene data show CDR1 as LNHNV and CDR2 as YYDKDF (reference sequence). CDR3 sequence: CATSILRGSPETQYF. CDR3 sequence (DNA): TGTGCCACCAGCATCCTCAGGGGATCACCGGAGACCCAGTACTTC.

Notes on this clonotype: It may be a read error: a sequence one base away is much more abundant. The CDR3: CATHSGPGRLGGQFF. CDR3 sequence (DNA): TGTGCCACCCATTCCGGGCCGGGTCGTTTAGGTGGGCAGTTCTTC. This chain connects TRBV5-6 to TRBJ2-1; D uncertain. Germline V gene lookup returns CDR1 SGHDT and CDR2 YYEEEE. Trimming removed 9 bases from V and 12 bases from J, with 28 bases in between. The length of the CDR3 is 15 residues.

This clonotype was detected many times. V and J are TRBV2 and TRBJ2-1, with D uncertain. Trimming removed 0 bases at V and 0 bases at J, with 18 bases between. CDR1 is SNHLY and CDR2 is FYNNEI in the germline V gene. This CDR3 is built from 19 residues. CDR3 region: CASSEALPGSWSSYNEQFF. The CDR3 bases are TGTGCCAGCAGTGAAGCGCTTCCTGGCTCGTGGAGCTCCTACAATGAGCAGTTCTTC.

The chain joins TRBV5-1 to TRBJ1-1; D gene ambiguous. This CDR3 contains 14 residues. Trimming removed 4 bases from V and 4 bases from J, with 14 bases in between. Germline V gene sequence: CDR1 SGHRS, CDR2 YFSETQ. The CDR3 nucleotides read TGCGCCAGCAGCGTGGCCAGAGGGTTCACTGAAGCTTTCTTT. Amino acid sequence: CASSVARGFTEAFF.

The V call is TRBV6-2 or TRBV6-3, the J call TRBJ2-1; 15 bases line up with TRBD2. The CDR3 runs to 15 residues. Germline CDR1 is MNHEY and CDR2 is SVGEGT. The V and J ends lost 6 bases and 7 bases, in that order; junction bases with no gene match: 4. In nucleotides, the CDR3 is TGTGCCAGCAGACGGACTAGCGGGAGGGGGAATGAGCAGTTCTTC. Translating it yields CASRRTSGRGNEQFF.

This clonotype was seen repeatedly, ten times or more. V is TRBV27 and J is TRBJ2-7, with a possible D match to TRBD1 (5 bases). Trimming pared 5 bases from V and 2 bases from J, leaving 10 bases between. Germline V CDR1 and CDR2: MNHEY, SMNVEV (reference sequence). The CDR3 totals 13 residues. The CDR3 nucleotides are TGTGCCAGCAGTCCACAGGTCACCTACGAGCAGTACTTC. Residues: CASSPQVTYEQYF.

The chain combines TRBV5-1 with TRBJ2-7, with D uncertain. This CDR3 region has 14 residues. V shed 0 bases and J shed 7 bases, with 14 bases lying between them. CDR1 is SGHRS and CDR2 is YFSETQ in the germline V gene. The CDR3, as DNA: TGCGCCAGCAGCTTGGGCCAATTGTACAATGAGCAGTACTTC. Amino acid sequence: CASSLGQLYNEQYF.

This clonotype showed up just a few times. This chain joins TRBV12-3 or TRBV12-4 and TRBJ2-2; D not resolved. V was trimmed by 4 bases and J by 6 bases, leaving 3 bases between them. The CDR3 is 11 amino acids. The CDR3 sequence: CASSWSGELFF. As DNA, the CDR3 is TGTGCCAGCAGTTGGTCCGGGGAGCTGTTTTTT.

The rearrangement joins TRBV5-1 to TRBJ2-3, with D perhaps TRBD1 (6 bases). Germline V gives CDR1 SGHRS, CDR2 YFSETQ. The germline V and J ends were trimmed by 5 bases and 8 bases, with 27 bases remaining between them. The CDR3 loop spans 17 amino acids. CDR3 nucleotides: TGCGCCAGCAGGGCGAAGATGGGTGGGACACCCAAGCCTACGCAGTATTTT. This codes for CASRAKMGGTPKPTQYF.

The rearrangement uses TRBV20-1 and TRBJ1-2; the D gene is possibly TRBD1 (6 bases). Germline V gene data show CDR1 as DFQATT and CDR2 as SNEGSKA (reference sequence). The CDR3 spans 15 residues. V was shortened by 0 bases and J by 4 bases, with 15 bases between the two germline ends. CDR3 sequence: CSARDGRGQSYGYTF. The CDR3 coding sequence is TGCAGTGCTAGAGATGGCAGGGGACAAAGCTATGGCTACACCTTC.

As regards this clonotype: The junction differs from germline at one of its ends, possibly a read error. This chain links TRBV7-8 with TRBJ2-1; 8 bases align to TRBD1. This CDR3 comprises 15 residues. Germline V gene sequence: CDR1 SGHVS, CDR2 FQNEAQ. CDR3 DNA: TGTGCCAGCAGCCCAGACAGGGGCCGATACAGTGAGCAGTTCTTC. Its translation is CASSPDRGRYSEQFF.

The V call is TRBV29-1, the J call TRBJ2-1; 11 nucleotides line up with TRBD2. There are 12 residues in the CDR3. Germline V gives CDR1 SQVTM, CDR2 ANQGSEA. V was clipped by 2 bases and J by 11 bases; unmatched bases: 2. This CDR3 is CSVETSGGKQFF. The CDR3 coding sequence is TGCAGCGTTGAAACTAGCGGGGGTAAGCAGTTCTTC.

This clonotype was observed many times. The V call is TRBV4-1, the J call TRBJ2-3; D might be TRBD1 (6 bases). The V end lost 4 bases, the J end lost 4 bases, and 15 bases lay between the germline ends. This CDR3 comprises 15 residues. CDR1 is MGHRA and CDR2 is YSYEKL in the germline V gene. The CDR3 loop is CASSPQAGVADTQYF. In DNA form, the CDR3 reads TGCGCCAGCAGCCCCCAGGCAGGGGTGGCAGATACGCAGTATTTT.

The genes are TRBV12-3 or TRBV12-4 and TRBJ2-5; weak D call: TRBD1 (6 bases). V lost 3 bases and J 1 base, leaving 9 bases between the germline ends. The CDR3 is 14 amino acids. The CDR3 region has the DNA TGTGCCAGCAGTTTCTTGGACAGCCAAGAGACCCAGTACTTC. Its translation: CASSFLDSQETQYF.

Regarding this clonotype: Possible read error: a much larger clone is one base away. J is TRBJ2-5 and V is TRBV18, with D possibly called TRBD1 or TRBD2 (5 bases each). Germline loops: CDR1 KGHSH, CDR2 LQKENI. This CDR3 comprises 14 residues. V lost 4 bases and J 11 bases, leaving 20 bases between the germline ends. CDR3 region: CASSRFGGTNEQYF. Written as DNA, the CDR3 is TGTGCCAGCTCACGATTTGGGGGAACCAATGAGCAGTACTTC.

A remark on this clonotype: Mismatch with germline at one junction end may stem from a read error. The genes are TRBV4-1 and TRBJ1-6, with 10 bases that match TRBD1. Germline V gene lookup returns CDR1 MGHRA and CDR2 YSYEKL. The length of the CDR3 is 17 residues. The CDR3 sequence is CASRQDARDRGYSPLHF. The CDR3 bases are TGCGCCAGCAGACAAGATGCTAGGGACAGGGGTTATTCACCCCTCCACTTT.

This clonotype turned up a few times. The chain employs TRBV28 and TRBJ2-7; maybe TRBD1 (6 bases). The germline gives CDR1 MDHEN, CDR2 SYDVKM. The CDR3 extends over 15 amino acids. V lost 0 bases and J lost 5, with 14 bases in between. For the CDR3, the DNA is TGTGCCAGCAGTTTATGGGCCGGGAACAGGGACGAGCAGTACTTC. It translates to CASSLWAGNRDEQYF.